This T cell receptor (beta chain) was captured by sequencing in a study of T cell responses to AZD1222 COVID-19 vaccine. Overall study: Second-dose intervals of approximately 4 or approximately 12 weeks were pooled.

Only in-frame clones appear in the TCRdb table, and some are missing; sequencing was by immunoSEQ multiplex PCR. The table has 200,000 or so clones, about 90% seen once. Whole-study findings and limits: The reported proportion of spike-specific TCRs targeting unmutated variant regions was nearly half.

A few counts support this clone. Its antigen is not known. J gave up 6 bases and V 5 bases, and 7 bases lay outside the gene matches. Germline assignment: CDR1 SGHTA and CDR2 FQGNSA. This CDR3 spans 15 amino acids. The sequence was collected from an adult in good health. The input for sequencing was peripheral blood, taken on day 0 of AZD1222 vaccination. The rearrangement uses TRBV7-2 and TRBJ2-2, with TRBD2 identical over 9 bases. The CDR3 DNA sequence: TGTGCCAGCAGCGTGGGACTAGCTGAGGCCGGGGAGCTGTTTTTT. Translated, it gives CASSVGLAEAGELFF. Variable domain in full (rest from reference TRBV7-2 and TRBJ2-2): GAGVSQSPSNKVTEKGKDVELRCDPISGHTALYWYRQSLGQGLEFLIYFQGNSAPDKSGLPSDRFSAERTGGSVSTLTIQRTQQEDSAVYLCASSVGLAEAGELFFGEGSRLTVL.